This T cell receptor beta chain was recovered during a study of cytomegalovirus exposure and HLA in healthy donors. General study results and limits: Per published reports, the classifier diagnosed cytomegalovirus status with high specificity and sensitivity. The dataset shows that most TCR sequences were rare, while some public TCRs occurred in many donors.

In its sample, this clone was seen a few times. Its target is unknown. The CDR3 sequence is 14 residues long. The germline V gene encodes CDR1 LNHDA and CDR2 SQIVND (reference sequence). V lost 6 bases and J lost 5; bases outside the gene matches: 9. PCR employed 60 Vbeta and 13 Jbeta primers. Measured with immunoSEQ multiplex PCR; TCRdb has only the in-frame clones, and not every one. Here the sample spans some 120,000 clones, over 6.5% being singletons. The rearrangement uses TRBV19 and TRBJ2-7; TRBD1 matches 8 bases. The sequenced material came from PBMCs. The clonotype originates from a woman aged 40 to 50 in good health and CMV-seropositive. This CDR3 is CASRRQGPIDEQYF. The CDR3 nucleotides read TGTGCCAGTAGACGACAGGGGCCCATTGACGAGCAGTACTTC.